These 2 T cell receptor beta chains came from one sample sequenced in a study of cytomegalovirus exposure and HLA in healthy donors. Generated by immunoSEQ multiplex PCR, the TCRdb table keeps only in-frame clones and is missing some. The sample carries about 200,000 clones, approximately 78% recorded once. The sample comprised PBMCs. All receptors come from a woman aged 25 to 39 in good health and CMV-seronegative.

The chain carries TRBV9 and TRBJ2-6; the D gene is possibly TRBD1 (6 bases). The V end lost 2 bases, the J end lost 0 bases, and 9 bases lay between the germline ends. In germline, CDR1 is SGDLS, CDR2 YYNGEE. CDR3 length: 16 amino acids. The CDR3 region is CASSVGDTSGANVLTF. DNA of the CDR3: TGTGCCAGCAGCGTCGGGGACACCTCTGGGGCCAACGTCCTGACTTTC.

The chain couples TRBV6-5 to TRBJ2-2, with D possibly matching TRBD1 (6 bases). Trimming removed 6 bases from V and 0 bases from J, with 8 bases in between. The CDR3 loop spans 14 amino acids. Germline CDR1 reads MNHEY; CDR2 reads SVGAGI. The CDR3 DNA reads as TGTGCCAGCAGACAGGGAGCGAACACCGGGGAGCTGTTTTTT. It yields the protein CASRQGANTGELFF.